The clone carrying this T cell receptor (beta chain) appeared a single time. The antigen remains unidentified. The sample is drawn from a study of cytomegalovirus exposure and HLA in healthy donors. About the research overall: When just under 400 donors were genotyped, around 77% of them were found to fall in the Caucasian-associated ancestry cluster. Points from the study as a whole: CMV antigen specificity was confirmed in vitro for a few CMV-associated chains. Later work found most CMV-associated TCR beta chains apparently HLA-restricted. A later analysis, which compared TCR beta chains of equal frequency, found the HLA-associated ones more clonally expanded.

Vbeta (60) and Jbeta (13) primers were used in the PCR. Only in-frame clones appear in the TCRdb table, and some are missing; sequencing was by immunoSEQ multiplex PCR. The table lists more than 85,000 clones, approximately 63% of them singletons. Germline V gene lookup returns CDR1 SGHTA and CDR2 FQGNSA. V lost 3 bases to trimming and J lost 6 bases; unmatched junction nucleotides: 7. The CDR3 length is 14 residues. This chain connects TRBV7-2 to TRBJ1-1; 7 bases match TRBD1. The TCR originated in a woman in her 30s in good health and CMV-seronegative. Sequencing was done on a sample of PBMCs. The CDR3 is CASSFMTGMPEAFF. DNA for the CDR3: TGTGCCAGCAGCTTTATGACAGGGATGCCTGAAGCTTTCTTT. The full variable domain, completed using reference TRBV7-2 and TRBJ1-1, is GAGVSQSPSNKVTEKGKDVELRCDPISGHTALYWYRQSLGQGLEFLIYFQGNSAPDKSGLPSDRFSAERTGGSVSTLTIQRTQQEDSAVYLCASSFMTGMPEAFFGQGTRLTVV.